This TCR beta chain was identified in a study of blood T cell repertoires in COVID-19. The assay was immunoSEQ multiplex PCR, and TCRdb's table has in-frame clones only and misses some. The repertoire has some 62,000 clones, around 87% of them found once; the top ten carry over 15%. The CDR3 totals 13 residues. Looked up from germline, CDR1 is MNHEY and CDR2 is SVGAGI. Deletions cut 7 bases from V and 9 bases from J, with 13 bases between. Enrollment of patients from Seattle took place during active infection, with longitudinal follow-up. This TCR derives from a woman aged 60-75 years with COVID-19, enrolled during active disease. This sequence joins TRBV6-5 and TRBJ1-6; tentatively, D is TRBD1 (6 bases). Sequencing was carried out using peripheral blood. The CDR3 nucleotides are TGTGCCAGCAATTTAAGGGGGGGTTCACCCCTCCACTTT. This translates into CASNLRGGSPLHF.